The rows below give T cell receptor beta chains drawn from one sample of a study of OX40 agonist ivuxolimab in advanced cancers. The table came from immunoSEQ multiplex PCR; TCRdb's copy has only in-frame clones and leaves some out. The sample records 70,000 to 95,000 clones, about nine tenths being singletons. This sample comprised CD4+ or CD8+ T cells sorted from blood, obtained in a trial of the OX40 agonist ivuxolimab. All receptors derive from an adult with an advanced solid tumor such as melanoma, head and neck, liver or kidney cancer. CDR3s include the opening cysteine and the closing phenylalanine or tryptophan. A D gene is named only where the DNA matches it firmly. The listing skips clone size in some rows; elsewhere it reads once, few, many or a size class.

abundance	d_gene	j_gene	v_gene	CDR3aa	CDR3nt
-	TRBD1	TRBJ2-2	TRBV5-1	CASSKQGPQNTGELFF	TGCGCCAGCAGCAAACAGGGGCCCCAGAACACCGGGGAGCTGTTTTTT
-	-	TRBJ2-5	TRBV11-2	CASSLGRQETQYF	TGTGCCAGCAGCTTGGGCAGACAAGAGACCCAGTACTTC
-	-	TRBJ2-5	TRBV23-1	CASSHGREVVETQYF	TGCGCCAGCAGTCACGGGAGAGAGGTGGTAGAGACCCAGTACTTC
-	-	TRBJ1-4	TRBV7-2	CASSSFNEKLFF	TGTGCCAGCAGCTCCTTTAATGAAAAACTGTTTTTT
-	TRBD1	TRBJ2-7	TRBV5-4	CASSWGGDRGVDEQYF	TGTGCCAGCAGCTGGGGGGGGGACAGGGGGGTCGACGAGCAGTACTTC
-	TRBD2	TRBJ2-2	TRBV2	CATRLAGGTGELFF	TGTGCCACCCGACTAGCGGGGGGGACCGGGGAGCTGTTTTTT
-	TRBD2	TRBJ2-7	TRBV4-2	CASSQTSSGGAFYEQYF	TGTGCCAGCAGCCAAACCTCTAGCGGGGGGGCCTTCTACGAGCAGTACTTC
-	TRBD2	TRBJ2-3	TRBV5-1	CASSLQTSNPDTQYF	TGCGCCAGCAGCTTGCAGACTAGCAACCCAGATACGCAGTATTTT
-	-	TRBJ1-1	TRBV5-1	CASSLGVTEAFF	TGCGCCAGCAGCTTAGGGGTCACTGAAGCTTTCTTT
-	-	TRBJ1-1	TRBV18	CASSPQGSRLGYTEAFF	TGTGCCAGCTCACCCCAAGGGAGCAGGCTGGGATATACTGAAGCTTTCTTT
few	-	TRBJ2-3	TRBV5-4	CASSLMQGAGTDTQYF	TGTGCCAGCAGCTTGATGCAGGGAGCAGGCACAGATACGCAGTATTTT
-	-	TRBJ1-4	TRBV19	CASSLRREKLFF	TGTGCCAGTAGTCTTCGTCGCGAAAAACTGTTTTTT
-	TRBD1	TRBJ1-3	TRBV18	CASSPREGATGNTIYF	TGTGCCAGCTCACCACGTGAGGGGGCGACTGGAAACACCATATATTTT
-	-	TRBJ2-5	TRBV7-2	CASSKWARETQYF	TGTGCCAGCAGCAAATGGGCTCGTGAGACCCAGTACTTC
-	-	TRBJ2-3	TRBV4-2	CASSLGGAGDTQYF	TGTGCCAGCAGTCTAGGGGGGGCCGGAGATACGCAGTATTTT
-	-	TRBJ1-2	TRBV5-1	CASSHGPGNYGYTF	TGCGCCAGCAGCCACGGCCCGGGAAACTATGGCTACACCTTC
-	TRBD2	TRBJ2-1	TRBV13	CASSKKTLGLAGDEQFF	TGTGCCAGCAGCAAAAAAACCCTTGGACTAGCTGGAGATGAGCAGTTCTTC
-	-	TRBJ2-3	TRBV29-1	CSVESLEEGGTTDTQYF	TGCAGCGTTGAATCCCTTGAAGAGGGGGGGACGACAGATACGCAGTATTTT
-	TRBD1	TRBJ2-7	TRBV5-1	CASSLPDRGQPSYEQYF	TGCGCCAGCAGCTTACCGGACAGGGGGCAACCCTCCTACGAGCAGTACTTC
-	-	TRBJ1-4	TRBV5-1	CASSPAATNEKLFF	TGCGCCAGCAGCCCAGCCGCAACTAATGAAAAACTGTTTTTT
few	-	TRBJ1-2	TRBV7-9	CASSPTGNYGYTF	TGTGCCAGCAGCCCTACTGGGAACTATGGCTACACCTTC
-	-	TRBJ1-1	TRBV5-1	CASSKSTGGTEAFF	TGCGCCAGCAGCAAATCAACCGGGGGCACTGAAGCTTTCTTT
-	-	TRBJ2-6	TRBV19	CASKAGPNGANVLTF	TGTGCCAGTAAGGCAGGACCGAACGGGGCCAACGTCCTGACTTTC
-	-	TRBJ2-5	TRBV7-3	CASSLDGGLGETQYF	TGTGCCAGCAGCCTAGACGGGGGTCTAGGAGAGACCCAGTACTTC
-	-	TRBJ1-1	TRBV19	CASSIRERTEAFF	TGTGCCAGTAGTATACGGGAGAGAACTGAAGCTTTCTTT
-	-	TRBJ2-7	TRBV18	CASSPLGYEQYF	TGTGCCAGCTCACCTTTGGGCTACGAGCAGTACTTC
-	-	TRBJ2-1	TRBV28	CASSLIGTYNEQFF	TGTGCCAGCAGTTTAATCGGGACCTACAATGAGCAGTTCTTC
-	TRBD1	TRBJ2-7	TRBV28	CASSLPPGGYEQYF	TGTGCCAGCAGTTTACCACCAGGGGGCTACGAGCAGTACTTC
few	-	TRBJ2-4	TRBV5-1	CASSLGLAKNIQYF	TGCGCCAGCAGCTTGGGCCTAGCCAAAAACATTCAGTACTTC
-	TRBD1	TRBJ1-4	TRBV5-1	CASSPGQGASTNEKLFF	TGCGCCAGCAGCCCCGGACAGGGGGCATCGACTAATGAAAAACTGTTTTTT
-	TRBD2	TRBJ2-2	TRBV10-3	CAISEISGLAAHTGELFF	TGTGCCATCAGTGAAATCTCTGGACTAGCGGCCCACACCGGGGAGCTGTTTTTT
once	-	TRBJ2-3	TRBV18	CASSRDITSTDTQYF	TGTGCCAGCTCACGGGATATAACTAGCACAGATACGCAGTATTTT
-	TRBD1	TRBJ2-7	TRBV19	CASSMARDRVVYEQYF	TGTGCCAGTAGTATGGCCCGGGACAGGGTCGTCTACGAGCAGTACTTC
-	TRBD1	TRBJ1-2	TRBV19	CASSYSGTDYGYTF	TGTGCCAGTAGTTATTCCGGGACAGACTATGGCTACACCTTC
-	-	TRBJ1-3	TRBV5-6	CASSLEWDRSGNTIYF	TGTGCCAGCAGCTTGGAGTGGGATCGCTCTGGAAACACCATATATTTT
-	-	TRBJ2-7	TRBV6-6	CASSYSSRGVSYEQYF	TGTGCCAGCAGTTACTCCTCACGCGGGGTCTCCTACGAGCAGTACTTC
-	-	TRBJ1-1	TRBV5-4	CASSGAGTNTEAFF	TGTGCCAGCAGCGGGGCAGGGACCAACACTGAAGCTTTCTTT
-	-	TRBJ1-5	TRBV7-2	CASSLGQVLKPQHF	TGTGCCAGCAGCTTGGGACAAGTCCTTAAGCCCCAGCATTTT
-	-	TRBJ1-4	TRBV19	CASTRGFGEKLFF	TGTGCCAGTACAAGAGGGTTTGGTGAAAAACTGTTTTTT
once	TRBD2	TRBJ2-5	TRBV5-6	CASRKLAGGKETQYF	TGTGCCAGCAGGAAACTAGCGGGGGGGAAAGAGACCCAGTACTTC
-	TRBD1	TRBJ2-5	TRBV18	CASSPAGTGEGKTQYF	TGTGCCAGCTCACCTGCCGGGACAGGGGAGGGAAAGACCCAGTACTTC
once	TRBD1	TRBJ2-4	TRBV11-3	CASSSWTGPDIQYF	TGTGCCAGCAGCTCTTGGACAGGGCCAGACATTCAGTACTTC
once	-	TRBJ2-7	TRBV7-2	CASSLDGGEASEQYF	TGTGCCAGCAGCTTAGATGGGGGAGAGGCGTCCGAGCAGTACTTC
-	TRBD1	TRBJ2-7	TRBV15	CATSRDATGGYSYEQYF	TGTGCCACCAGCAGAGATGCGACAGGGGGTTACTCCTACGAGCAGTACTTC
once	TRBD1	TRBJ2-5	TRBV30	CAWSVRGTGGFQETQYF	TGTGCCTGGAGTGTACGGGGGACAGGGGGCTTTCAAGAGACCCAGTACTTC
-	TRBD1	TRBJ1-2	TRBV7-8	CASHKHYSGTAYGYTF	TGTGCCAGTCACAAACACTATTCCGGGACAGCTTATGGCTACACCTTC
-	-	TRBJ1-4	TRBV5-1	CASSLEGGRRTNEKLFF	TGCGCCAGCAGCTTGGAGGGGGGAAGACGGACTAATGAAAAACTGTTTTTT
-	TRBD1	TRBJ2-6	TRBV27	CASSLTRDSYSGANVLTF	TGTGCCAGCAGTTTAACCCGGGACAGCTACTCTGGGGCCAACGTCCTGACTTTC
-	TRBD1	TRBJ2-1	TRBV18	CASSLRQGANNEQFF	TGTGCCAGCTCATTAAGACAGGGGGCCAACAATGAGCAGTTCTTC
-	-	TRBJ2-2	TRBV28	CASTGLTNTGELFF	TGTGCCAGCACAGGACTAACGAACACCGGGGAGCTGTTTTTT
-	-	TRBJ1-3	TRBV18	CASSPPMNRDGNTIYF	TGTGCCAGCTCACCACCCATGAACAGGGATGGAAACACCATATATTTT
-	-	TRBJ2-5	TRBV7-2	CASNLGVSETQYF	TGTGCCAGCAACTTAGGGGTTTCAGAGACCCAGTACTTC
-	-	TRBJ1-2	TRBV27	CASSLGPHYGYTF	TGTGCCAGCAGTTTGGGGCCTCACTATGGCTACACCTTC
-	-	TRBJ2-5	TRBV30	CAWLGLEETQYF	TGTGCCTGGCTAGGACTGGAAGAGACCCAGTACTTC
-	-	TRBJ2-4	TRBV28	CASTDLNIQYF	TGTGCCAGCACCGACTTAAACATTCAGTACTTC
-	-	TRBJ2-7	TRBV28	CASRTGSYEQYF	TGTGCCAGCAGAACCGGCTCCTACGAGCAGTACTTC
-	-	TRBJ1-4	TRBV11-2	CASSRSPGMEEKLFF	TGTGCCAGCAGCCGTAGTCCAGGGATGGAGGAAAAACTGTTTTTT
-	TRBD1	TRBJ2-7	TRBV5-1	CASSRTGGSYEQYF	TGCGCCAGCAGCAGGACAGGGGGCTCCTACGAGCAGTACTTC
once	-	TRBJ2-7	TRBV6-5	CASSYVRGVYEQYF	TGTGCCAGCAGTTACGTTAGAGGGGTCTACGAGCAGTACTTC